This TCR beta chain was sequenced for a study of T cell repertoires in cytomegalovirus infection. The overall study: Public TCR beta signature analysis indicated the presence of both CMV infection and matching HLA type. Study-wide results and limits: HLA-C-restricted, CMV-specific TCR beta clonotypes were dominant ex vivo. People with CMV and the relevant HLA were identified by cumulative public TCR beta family frequency.

TCRdb processed the reads anew with MiXCR; each CDR3 protein has one entry. The profile shows nearly 700,000 distinct CDR3 sequences, around 30% of them singletons. From germline, CDR1 is MGHRA and CDR2 YSYEKL. CDR3 length: 13 amino acids. This clonotype has only a few counts. The antigen remains undetermined. An end of the junction differs from the germline gene, which may be a read error. Specimen: cultured PBMCs, collected from culture after CMV antigen stimulation. The sequence was collected from a human donor in good health (CMV status not recorded). Some clones in this sample may be carry-over from other donors' samples. The chain uses TRBV4-1 and TRBJ2-1; 9 bases map to TRBD2. In nucleotides, the CDR3 is TGTGCCAGCAGCCAAGCCGTAGCGGGGGAGGGGTTCTTC. The encoded protein is CASSQAVAGEGFF.